This T cell receptor beta chain was recovered during a study of T cells in tuberculosis. The V end lost 2 bases, the J end lost 4 bases, and 7 bases lay between the germline ends. The CDR3 runs to 13 residues. Germline lookup yields CDR1 MDHEN and CDR2 SYDVKM. Thawed, overnight-rested PBMC were stained with GMM-loaded CD1B tetramer, viability dye and anti-CD3, then sorted. CD1B tetramers were loaded with Rhodococcus equi-derived C32 glucose monomycolate. Using immunoSEQ multiplex PCR, the repertoire was profiled, and TCRdb retains in-frame clones only, with some absent. The sample lists around 60,000 clones, 81% occurring once.

Input material: CD1b-GMM tetramer-negative cells sorted from PBMCs. This chain connects TRBV28 to TRBJ2-3; D remains ambiguous. The receptor was derived from an adult woman with latent tuberculosis. CDR3 sequence reads: CASSLQFPDTQYF. The CDR3 coding sequence is TGTGCCAGCAGTTTACAGTTCCCAGATACGCAGTATTTT.